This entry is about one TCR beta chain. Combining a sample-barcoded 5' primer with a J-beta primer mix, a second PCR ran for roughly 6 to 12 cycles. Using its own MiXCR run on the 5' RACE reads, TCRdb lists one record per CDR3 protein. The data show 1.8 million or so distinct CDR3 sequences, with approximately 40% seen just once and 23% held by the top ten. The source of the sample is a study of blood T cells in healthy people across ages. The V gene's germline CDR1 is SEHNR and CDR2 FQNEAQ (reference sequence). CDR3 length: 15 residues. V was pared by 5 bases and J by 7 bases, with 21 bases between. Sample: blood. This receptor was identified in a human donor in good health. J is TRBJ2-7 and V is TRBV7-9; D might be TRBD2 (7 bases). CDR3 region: CASSPRMGGPGEQYF. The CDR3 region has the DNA TGTGCCAGCAGCCCAAGGATGGGGGGGCCGGGGGAGCAGTACTTC.